This record looks at one TCR beta chain sequence and its context. The CDR3 loop spans 13 amino acids. V was pared by 8 bases and J by 0 bases, with 3 bases of the junction left unmatched. The germline CDR1 and CDR2 sequences are LNHDA and SQIVND (reference sequence). The data were obtained in a study of blood T cell repertoires in COVID-19. Looking at the study overall: Sources were T cells, B-cell-depleted T cells, or PBMCs; the material itself was cDNA or gDNA.

In the source study's methods: The assay estimated nucleated cells by amplifying reference gene primers. The protocol was immunoSEQ multiplex PCR, while the TCRdb copy is restricted to in-frame clones and leaves out a portion. The DNA was the basis for D and trimming; V, J and clone size are from that table. In the table there are roughly 310,000 clones, roughly nine tenths of which are singletons. The specimen sequenced was peripheral blood. This TCR was sampled from a woman aged 25 to 39 with COVID-19, enrolled during active disease. The J gene is TRBJ2-7, the V gene TRBV19; the match to TRBD1 covers 8 bases. CDR3 in DNA: TGTGCCAGTCGACAGGGGCACTCCTACGAGCAGTACTTC. Encoded protein: CASRQGHSYEQYF.